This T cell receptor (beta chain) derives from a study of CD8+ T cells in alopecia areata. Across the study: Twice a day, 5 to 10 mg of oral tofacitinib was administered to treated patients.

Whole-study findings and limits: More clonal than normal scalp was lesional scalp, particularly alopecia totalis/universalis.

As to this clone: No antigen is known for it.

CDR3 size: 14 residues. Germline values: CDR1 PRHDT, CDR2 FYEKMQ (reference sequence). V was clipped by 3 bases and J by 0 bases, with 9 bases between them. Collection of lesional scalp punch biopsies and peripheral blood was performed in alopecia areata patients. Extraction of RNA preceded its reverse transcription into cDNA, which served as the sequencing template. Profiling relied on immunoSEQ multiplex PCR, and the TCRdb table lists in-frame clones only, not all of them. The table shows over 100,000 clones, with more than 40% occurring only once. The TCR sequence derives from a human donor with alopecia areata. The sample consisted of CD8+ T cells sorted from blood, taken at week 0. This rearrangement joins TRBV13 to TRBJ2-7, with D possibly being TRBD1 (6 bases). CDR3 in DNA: TGTGCCAGCAGCTTCGGACAGAGCTCCTACGAGCAGTACTTC. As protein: CASSFGQSSYEQYF.